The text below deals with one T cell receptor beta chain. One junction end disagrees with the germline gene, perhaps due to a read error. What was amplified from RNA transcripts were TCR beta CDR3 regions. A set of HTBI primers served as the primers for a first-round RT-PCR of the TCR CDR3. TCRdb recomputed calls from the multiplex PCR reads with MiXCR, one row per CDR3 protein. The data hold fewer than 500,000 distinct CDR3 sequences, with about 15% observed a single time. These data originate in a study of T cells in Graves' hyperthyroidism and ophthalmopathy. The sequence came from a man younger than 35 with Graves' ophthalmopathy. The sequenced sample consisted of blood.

CDR3 region: CASRIGTVNQPQHF. The CDR3 bases are TGTGCCAGTAGGATAGGGACTGTCAATCAGCCCCAGCATTTT. This chain connects TRBV19 to TRBJ1-5, with D tentatively TRBD1 (5 bases). Germline CDR1 and CDR2: LNHDA and SQIVND (reference sequence). The CDR3 totals 14 residues.